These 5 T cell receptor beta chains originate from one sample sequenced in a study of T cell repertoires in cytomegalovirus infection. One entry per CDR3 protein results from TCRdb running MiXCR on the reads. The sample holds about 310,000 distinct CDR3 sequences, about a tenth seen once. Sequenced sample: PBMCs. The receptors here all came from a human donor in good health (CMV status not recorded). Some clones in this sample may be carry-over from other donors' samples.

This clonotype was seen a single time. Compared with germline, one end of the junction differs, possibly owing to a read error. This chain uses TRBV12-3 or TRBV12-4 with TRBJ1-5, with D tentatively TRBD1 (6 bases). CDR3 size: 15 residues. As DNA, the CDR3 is TGTGGCAGCACTCCCGGACAGACAGCGCGGCTGCCCCAGCATTTT. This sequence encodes CGSTPGQTARLPQHF.

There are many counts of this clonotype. The DNA of the CDR3 is TGTGCCAGCAGTCCTCTAGGAAAGGGGAGGCTATCTGGCTACACCTTC. It encodes CASSPLGKGRLSGYTF. The J gene is TRBJ1-2, the V gene TRBV28; maybe TRBD1 (5 bases). V shed 5 bases and J shed 7 bases, with 23 bases lying between them. Germline CDR1 MDHEN, CDR2 SYDVKM. This CDR3 is built from 16 residues.

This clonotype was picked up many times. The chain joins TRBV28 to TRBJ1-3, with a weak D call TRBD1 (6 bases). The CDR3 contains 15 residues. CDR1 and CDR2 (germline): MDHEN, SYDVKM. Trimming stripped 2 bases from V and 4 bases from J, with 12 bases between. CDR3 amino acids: CASSLITGLGNTIYF. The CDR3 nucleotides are TGTGCCAGCAGTTTAATTACAGGGTTGGGAAACACCATATATTTT.

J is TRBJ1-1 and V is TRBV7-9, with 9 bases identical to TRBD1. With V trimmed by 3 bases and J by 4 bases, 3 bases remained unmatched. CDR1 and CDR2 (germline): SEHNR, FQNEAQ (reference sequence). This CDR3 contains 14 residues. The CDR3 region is CASSLDRGSTEAFF. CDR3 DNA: TGTGCCAGCAGCTTGGACAGGGGAAGCACTGAAGCTTTCTTT. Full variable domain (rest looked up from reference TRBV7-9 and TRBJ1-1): DTGVSQNPRHKITKRGQNVTFRCDPISEHNRLYWYRQTLGQGPEFLTYFQNEAQLEKSRLLSDRFSAERPKGSFSTLEIQRTEQGDSAMYLCASSLDRGSTEAFFGQGTRLTVV.

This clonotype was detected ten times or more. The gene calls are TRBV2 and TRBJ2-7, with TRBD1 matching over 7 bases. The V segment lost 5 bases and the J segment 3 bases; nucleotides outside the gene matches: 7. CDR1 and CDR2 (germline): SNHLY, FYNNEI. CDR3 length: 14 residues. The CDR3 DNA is TGTGCCAGCAGTTCTTGGGGACAGAGCTACGAGCAGTACTTC. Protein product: CASSSWGQSYEQYF.